One and the same sample provided the 25 T cell receptor beta chains below, sequenced in a study of blood T cell repertoires in COVID-19. The repertoire was sequenced with immunoSEQ multiplex PCR; TCRdb's copy has only in-frame clones and lacks some. The sample shows about 140,000 clones, roughly four fifths of them seen only once. The sequencing sample was made of peripheral blood. All receptors derive from an elderly woman with active or convalescent COVID-19.

This clone was picked up a small number of times. The chain uses TRBV20-1 and TRBJ2-7; D unresolved. Germline V CDR1 and CDR2: DFQATT, SNEGSKA (reference sequence). The CDR3 runs 11 residues. V lost 5 bases to trimming and J lost 1 base, with 6 bases between them. The CDR3 bases are TGCAGTGCTGGCAGGTCCTACGAGCAGTACTTC. Translation: CSAGRSYEQYF.

This chain joins TRBV27 and TRBJ2-2; possible D gene TRBD2, 5 bases. Trimming took off 5 bases at V and 5 bases at J, with 12 bases between the two ends. The CDR3 runs 14 residues. In germline, CDR1 is MNHEY, CDR2 SMNVEV (reference sequence). CDR3 nucleotides: TGTGCCAGCAGTCGAGGGATTAGTACCGGGGAGCTGTTTTTT. Encoded protein: CASSRGISTGELFF.

This clone was observed a handful of times. The chain is built from TRBV7-2 and TRBJ2-5; 10 bases are a match to TRBD2. This CDR3 has 17 residues. J was trimmed by 3 bases and V by 5 bases; bases with no gene match: 12. The germline V gene has CDR1 SGHTA and CDR2 FQGNSA. CDR3 DNA: TGTGCCAGCAGCCCAGGTGTGTCTCTAGCGGGGGAAGAGACCCAGTACTTC. This sequence encodes CASSPGVSLAGEETQYF. The variable domain in full, with the rest retrieved from reference TRBV7-2 and TRBJ2-5, is GAGVSQSPSNKVTEKGKDVELRCDPISGHTALYWYRQSLGQGLEFLIYFQGNSAPDKSGLPSDRFSAERTGGSVSTLTIQRTQQEDSAVYLCASSPGVSLAGEETQYFGPGTRLLVL.

J is TRBJ2-3 and V is TRBV12-5; no clear D gene. V gave up 3 bases and J gave up 2 bases, with 6 bases separating them. The CDR3 extends over 13 amino acids. The germline V gene has CDR1 LGHNT and CDR2 FRNRAP. DNA for the CDR3: TGTGCTAGTGGTTTCAGGCCCACAGATACGCAGTATTTT. Translating gives CASGFRPTDTQYF.

About this clone: Other DNA sequences in this specimen translate into the identical CDR3. V is TRBV3-1 (or the pseudogene TRBV3-2) and J is TRBJ1-3; D perhaps matches TRBD1 (5 bases). The CDR3 extends over 14 amino acids. V was cut by 4 bases and J by 0 bases, with 7 bases left in between. Germline values: CDR1 LGHDT, CDR2 YNNKEL (reference sequence). The CDR3 DNA is TGTGCCAGCAGCCGGGGCAGCTCTGGAAACACCATATATTTT. It is translated as CASSRGSSGNTIYF.

This clone was recorded only once. The chain uses TRBV28 and TRBJ1-4; TRBD1 is a possible D gene (6 bases). The ends were cut back, 6 bases at V and 6 bases at J, with 20 bases in the middle. This CDR3 contains 16 residues. Per germline, CDR1 MDHEN and CDR2 SYDVKM. CDR3 amino acids: CASSPSTAGADEKLFF. The CDR3, as DNA: TGTGCCAGCAGCCCATCTACCGCAGGGGCGGATGAAAAACTGTTTTTT. The whole variable domain, filled in from reference TRBV28 and TRBJ1-4, reads DVKVTQSSRYLVKRTGEKVFLECVQDMDHENMFWYRQDPGLGLRLIYFSYDVKMKEKGDIPEGYSVSREKKERFSLILESASTNQTSMYLCASSPSTAGADEKLFFGSGTQLSVL.

This chain connects TRBV12-5 to TRBJ2-7; maybe TRBD1 (6 bases). V was trimmed by 5 bases and J by 0 bases, leaving 8 bases between them. CDR1 LGHNT and CDR2 FRNRAP come from the germline V gene. The CDR3 covers 13 residues. DNA for the CDR3: TGTGCTAGTGGTCTAGGGGGCTCCTACGAGCAGTACTTC. Protein sequence: CASGLGGSYEQYF. The variable domain in full, with the rest retrieved from reference TRBV12-5 and TRBJ2-7, is DARVTQTPRHKVTEMGQEVTMRCQPILGHNTVFWYRQTMMQGLELLAYFRNRAPLDDSGMPKDRFSAEMPDATLATLKIQPSEPRDSAVYFCASGLGGSYEQYFGPGTRLTVT.

The chain has TRBV2 and TRBJ2-1; possibly TRBD2 for D (5 bases). The CDR3 is 14 residues long. Trimming stripped 6 bases from V and 6 bases from J, with 15 bases between. Germline V gene sequence: CDR1 SNHLY, CDR2 FYNNEI. For the CDR3, the DNA is TGTGCCAGCAGCCCTTCGACCCGGGGCAATGAGCAGTTCTTC. It encodes CASSPSTRGNEQFF.

This clone was picked up a small number of times. V is TRBV7-9 and J is TRBJ1-3; D might be TRBD1 (6 bases). Germline V gene lookup returns CDR1 SEHNR and CDR2 FQNEAQ (reference sequence). V dropped 5 bases and J dropped 0 bases, with 8 bases sitting between them. This CDR3 comprises 14 residues. The CDR3: CASSRTVSGNTIYF. CDR3 DNA sequence: TGTGCCAGCAGCCGGACAGTCTCTGGAAACACCATATATTTT.

CDR3 DNA: TGTGCCAGCAGTTCGACTAGTTGGGGACTCAACAATGAGCAGTTCTTC. It specifies CASSSTSWGLNNEQFF. The V gene is TRBV11-2, the J gene TRBJ2-1; possibly TRBD2 for D (6 bases). V shed 6 bases and J shed 5 bases, with 20 bases lying between them. The CDR3 has 16 residues. Looked up from germline, CDR1 is SGHAT and CDR2 is FQNNGV.

The V and J genes are TRBV4-1 and TRBJ1-4; 7 positions match TRBD1. V was pared by 0 bases and J by 8 bases, with 9 bases of the junction left unmatched. The CDR3 length is 16 residues. Germline CDR1 MGHRA, CDR2 YSYEKL. CDR3 in amino acids: CASSQEVDRVSEKLFF. DNA for the CDR3: TGCGCCAGCAGCCAAGAAGTTGACAGGGTCAGCGAAAAACTGTTTTTT.

The chain has TRBV7-9 and TRBJ2-7; TRBD1 agrees at 12 bases. Germline values: CDR1 SEHNR, CDR2 FQNEAQ (reference sequence). This CDR3 is 15 amino acids long. Trimming at V came to 5 bases and at J to 6 bases, leaving 8 bases not matched to a gene. As DNA, the CDR3 is TGTGCCAGCAGCCAAACCGGGACAGGGGGCAGCGAGCAGTACTTC. Translated: CASSQTGTGGSEQYF.

V gene TRBV28 combines with J gene TRBJ1-2, with D possibly being TRBD1 (6 bases). CDR3 length: 15 residues. With 1 base removed from V and 7 bases from J, the gap between germline ends came to 16 bases. Looked up from germline, CDR1 is MDHEN and CDR2 is SYDVKM. The CDR3 DNA is TGTGCCAGCAGTTTATTAACGCTGCAGGGGTTTGGCTACACCTTC. It encodes CASSLLTLQGFGYTF.

In its sample, this clone was seen once. The V call is TRBV28, the J call TRBJ1-4; 10 bases fit TRBD1. V lost 6 bases, J lost 8 bases, and 6 bases stayed unmatched. Looked up from germline, CDR1 is MDHEN and CDR2 is SYDVKM. The CDR3 length is 14 residues. This CDR3 is CASSTGTGVEKLFF. CDR3 sequence (DNA): TGTGCCAGCAGCACCGGGACAGGGGTGGAAAAACTGTTTTTT.

A single count supports this clone. V and J are TRBV19 and TRBJ1-6, with no clear D. V was clipped by 6 bases and J by 9 bases, with 30 bases between them. Germline loops: CDR1 LNHDA, CDR2 SQIVND (reference sequence). The CDR3 sequence is 19 residues long. The CDR3 sequence is CASSSGSPIFNSFVSPLHF. CDR3 bases: TGTGCCAGTAGCTCGGGGTCTCCGATCTTTAATTCGTTCGTTTCACCCCTCCACTTT.

The chain recombines TRBV10-3 with TRBJ1-1, with 7 bases lining up with TRBD1. Germline V lookup: CDR1 ENHRY, CDR2 SYGVKD. Germline trimming cut 4 bases from V and 4 bases from J; bases unmatched to any gene: 3. This CDR3 has 13 residues. CDR3 region: CAISGQGVTEAFF. The CDR3 region has the DNA TGTGCCATCAGTGGGCAGGGGGTCACTGAAGCTTTCTTT.

This clone was counted once. The CDR3 nucleotides read TGTGCCAGCAGCCAGACGGACTTAAGCTCCTACAATGAGCAGTTCTTC. Amino acid sequence: CASSQTDLSSYNEQFF. The chain uses TRBV4-2 and TRBJ2-1; maybe TRBD2 (5 bases). In germline, CDR1 is LGHNA, CDR2 YNFKEQ. There are 16 residues in the CDR3. V lost 3 bases to trimming and J lost 0 bases, with 12 bases between them.

This clone was counted only a few times. The chain links TRBV7-2 to TRBJ1-6; D remains unclear. From germline, CDR1 is SGHTA and CDR2 FQGNSA. This CDR3 is 14 amino acids long. The germline V and J ends were trimmed by 5 bases and 5 bases, with 10 bases remaining between them. The CDR3 spells CASSNPTNNSPLHF. The CDR3 DNA is TGTGCCAGCAGCAACCCCACAAATAATTCACCCCTCCACTTT.

V gene TRBV7-2 combines with J gene TRBJ2-6; D unclear. This CDR3 spans 17 amino acids. In germline, CDR1 is SGHTA, CDR2 FQGNSA. The ends were cut back, 1 base at V and 0 bases at J, with 10 bases in the middle. As DNA, the CDR3 is TGTGCCAGCAGCTTAGACTCACTTCTCTCTGGGGCCAACGTCCTGACTTTC. Its protein is CASSLDSLLSGANVLTF.

As DNA, the CDR3 is TGTGCCAGCAGCGGCCGACTGGTAAATTCACCCCTCCACTTT. Residues: CASSGRLVNSPLHF. The chain joins TRBV9 to TRBJ1-6; D not certain. V gave up 3 bases and J gave up 7 bases, with 11 bases separating them. CDR1 SGDLS and CDR2 YYNGEE come from the germline V gene. This CDR3 spans 14 amino acids.

This rearrangement joins TRBV27 to TRBJ2-7; D perhaps matches TRBD1 (6 bases). Germline CDR1 and CDR2: MNHEY and SMNVEV (reference sequence). The ends were cut back, 3 bases at V and 0 bases at J, with 9 bases in the middle. The CDR3 has 14 amino acids. DNA for the CDR3: TGTGCCAGCAGTTTGTACAGGGTCTCCTACGAGCAGTACTTC. Translated, it gives CASSLYRVSYEQYF.

The chain links TRBV9 to TRBJ1-4; D unresolved. V was trimmed by 2 bases and J by 7 bases, leaving 12 bases between them. This CDR3 spans 14 amino acids. The V gene's germline CDR1 is SGDLS and CDR2 YYNGEE. CDR3 residues: CASSVDTGGEKLFF. CDR3 DNA: TGTGCCAGCAGCGTGGATACGGGTGGTGAAAAACTGTTTTTT.

This rearrangement joins TRBV6-2 or TRBV6-3 to TRBJ2-7, with a weak D call TRBD1 (5 bases). Germline values: CDR1 MNHEY, CDR2 SVGEGT. V lost 6 bases to trimming and J lost 8 bases, with 14 bases between them. There are 12 residues in the CDR3. The CDR3 protein is CASSEGAAQQYF. CDR3 DNA: TGTGCCAGCAGCGAAGGGGCCGCTCAGCAGTACTTC.

This clone appeared once. The chain has TRBV5-4 and TRBJ1-1; possible D gene TRBD1, 6 bases. This CDR3 contains 14 residues. The V end was cut by 0 bases, the J end by 11 bases, with 17 bases between. Looked up from germline, CDR1 is SGHNT and CDR2 is YYREEE (reference sequence). CDR3 sequence: CASSLGQEPSGAFF. The DNA for the CDR3 is TGTGCCAGCAGCTTGGGACAGGAGCCCAGTGGGGCTTTCTTT.

This clone came up a few times. V usage is TRBV28 and J usage is TRBJ1-4; D is unclear. In germline, CDR1 is MDHEN, CDR2 SYDVKM. V lost 3 bases and J lost 4, with 15 bases in between. CDR3 length: 16 amino acids. The CDR3 region is CASSFSGYSVNEKLFF. The CDR3 DNA reads TGTGCCAGCAGTTTCTCGGGGTACAGTGTTAATGAAAAACTGTTTTTT.